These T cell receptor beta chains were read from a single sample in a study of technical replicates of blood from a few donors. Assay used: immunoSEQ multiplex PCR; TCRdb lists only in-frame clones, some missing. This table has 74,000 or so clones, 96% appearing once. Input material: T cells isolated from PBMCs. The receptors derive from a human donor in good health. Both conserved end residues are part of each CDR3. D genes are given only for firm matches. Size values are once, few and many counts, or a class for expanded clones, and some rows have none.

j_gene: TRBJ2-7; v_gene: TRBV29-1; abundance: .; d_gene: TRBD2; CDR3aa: CSVKIAGFYEQYF; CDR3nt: TGCAGCGTAAAAATAGCGGGATTCTACGAGCAGTACTTC
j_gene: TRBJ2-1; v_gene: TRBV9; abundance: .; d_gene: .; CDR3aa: CASNRGELYNEQFF; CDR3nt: TGTGCCAGCAACCGCGGCGAGCTCTACAATGAGCAGTTCTTC
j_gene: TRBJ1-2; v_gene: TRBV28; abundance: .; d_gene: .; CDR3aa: CASRPNLGGANGYTF; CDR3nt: TGTGCCAGCAGACCAAACTTAGGGGGGGCAAATGGCTACACCTTC
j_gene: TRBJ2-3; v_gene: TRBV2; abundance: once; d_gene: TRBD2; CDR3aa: CASSEASGLAGGRRDTQYF; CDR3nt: TGTGCCAGCAGTGAAGCTTCGGGGCTAGCGGGGGGGCGGCGAGATACGCAGTATTTT
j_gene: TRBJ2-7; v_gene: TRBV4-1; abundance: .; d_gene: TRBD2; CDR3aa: CASSLQKSGNPYEQYF; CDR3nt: TGCGCCAGCAGCCTCCAGAAGAGCGGGAACCCCTACGAGCAGTACTTC
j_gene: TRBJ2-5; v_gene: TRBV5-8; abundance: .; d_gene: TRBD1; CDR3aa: CASSLGQGSQTQYF; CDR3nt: TGTGCCAGCAGCTTGGGACAGGGGTCTCAGACCCAGTACTTC
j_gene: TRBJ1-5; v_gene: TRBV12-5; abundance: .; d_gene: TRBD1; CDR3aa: CASGLVRGMGQGGRAQHF; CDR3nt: TGTGCTAGTGGTTTGGTACGGGGAATGGGTCAGGGGGGCCGGGCGCAGCATTTT
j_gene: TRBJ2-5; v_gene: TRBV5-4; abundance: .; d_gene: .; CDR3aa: CASSLSHGKETQYF; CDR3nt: TGTGCCAGCAGCTTGTCCCACGGGAAAGAGACCCAGTACTTC
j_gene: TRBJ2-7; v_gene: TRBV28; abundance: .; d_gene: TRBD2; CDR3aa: CASSLTSHLSYEQYF; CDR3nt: TGTGCCAGCAGTTTGACTAGCCACCTCTCCTACGAGCAGTACTTC
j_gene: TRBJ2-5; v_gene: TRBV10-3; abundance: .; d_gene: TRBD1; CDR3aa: CAISDPDRGVGETQYF; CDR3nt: TGTGCCATCAGTGATCCGGACAGGGGGGTGGGAGAGACCCAGTACTTC
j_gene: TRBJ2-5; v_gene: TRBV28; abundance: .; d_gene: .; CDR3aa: CATHIKETQYF; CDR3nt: TGTGCCACCCACATCAAAGAGACCCAGTACTTC
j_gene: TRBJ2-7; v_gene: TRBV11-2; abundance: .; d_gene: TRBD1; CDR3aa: CASSSPQLLTGTPVYEQYF; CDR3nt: TGTGCCAGCAGCTCACCCCAATTATTGACAGGGACCCCCGTCTACGAGCAGTACTTC
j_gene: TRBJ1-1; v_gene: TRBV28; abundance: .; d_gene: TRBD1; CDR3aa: CASRYRGRDEAFF; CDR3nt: TGTGCCAGTCGGTACAGGGGGCGAGATGAAGCTTTCTTT
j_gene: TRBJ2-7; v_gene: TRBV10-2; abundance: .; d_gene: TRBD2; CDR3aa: CASSGGLAYEQYF; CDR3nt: TGCGCCAGTAGCGGGGGCCTCGCCTACGAGCAGTACTTC
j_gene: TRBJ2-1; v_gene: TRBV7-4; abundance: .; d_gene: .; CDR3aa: CASSPERETEQFF; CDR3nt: TGTGCCAGCAGCCCCGAGAGGGAGACTGAGCAGTTCTTC
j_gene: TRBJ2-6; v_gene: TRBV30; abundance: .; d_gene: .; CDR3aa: CAWSLANGANVLTF; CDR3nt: TGTGCCTGGAGTCTAGCTAACGGGGCCAACGTCCTGACTTTC
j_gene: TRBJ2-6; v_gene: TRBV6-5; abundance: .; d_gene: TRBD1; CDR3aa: CASRTGGSGANVLTF; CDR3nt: TGTGCCAGCAGGACAGGGGGCTCTGGGGCCAACGTCCTGACTTTC
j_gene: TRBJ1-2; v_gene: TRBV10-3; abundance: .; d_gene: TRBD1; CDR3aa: CASGGQGAGGYTF; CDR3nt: TGTGCCTCTGGAGGACAGGGGGCTGGCGGCTACACCTTC
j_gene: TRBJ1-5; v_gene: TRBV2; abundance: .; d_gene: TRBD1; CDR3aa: CASQGVVDSNQPQHF; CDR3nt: TGTGCCTCCCAGGGGGTGGTAGACAGCAATCAGCCCCAGCATTTT
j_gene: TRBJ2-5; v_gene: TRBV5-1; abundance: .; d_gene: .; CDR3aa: CASRVLTVQETQYF; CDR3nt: TGCGCCAGCAGAGTCTTGACAGTACAAGAGACCCAGTACTTC
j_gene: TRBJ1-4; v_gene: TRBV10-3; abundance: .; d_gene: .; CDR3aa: CAMRSGLNEKLFF; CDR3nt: TGTGCCATGAGGTCGGGACTAAATGAAAAACTGTTTTTT
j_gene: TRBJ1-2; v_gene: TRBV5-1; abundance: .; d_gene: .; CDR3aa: CASSSGPLDSTYGYTF; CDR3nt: TGCGCCAGCAGCTCCGGCCCATTAGACAGTACTTATGGCTACACCTTC
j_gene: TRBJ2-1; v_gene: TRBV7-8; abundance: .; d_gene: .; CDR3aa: CASSLRQYNEQFF; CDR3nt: TGTGCCAGCAGCCTAAGACAGTACAATGAGCAGTTCTTC
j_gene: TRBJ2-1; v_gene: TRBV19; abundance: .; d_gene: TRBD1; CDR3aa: CASRTTDRAGNEQFF; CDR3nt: TGTGCCAGTAGGACGACGGACAGGGCGGGAAATGAGCAGTTCTTC
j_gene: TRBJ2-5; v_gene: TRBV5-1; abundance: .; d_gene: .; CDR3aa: CASTFGETQYF; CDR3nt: TGCGCCAGCACCTTCGGGGAGACCCAGTACTTC
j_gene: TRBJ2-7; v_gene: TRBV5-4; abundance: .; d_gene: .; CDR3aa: CASAPGQGSYEQYF; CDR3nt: TGTGCCAGCGCCCCAGGGCAGGGCAGCTACGAGCAGTACTTC
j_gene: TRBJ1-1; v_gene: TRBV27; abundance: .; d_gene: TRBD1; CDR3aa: CASSPRTGPEAFF; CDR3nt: TGTGCCAGCAGTCCGCGGACAGGGCCTGAAGCTTTCTTT
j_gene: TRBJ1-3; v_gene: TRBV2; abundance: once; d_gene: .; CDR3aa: CASSGDGYSGNTIYF; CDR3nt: TGTGCCAGCAGTGGCGACGGGTACTCTGGAAACACCATATATTTT
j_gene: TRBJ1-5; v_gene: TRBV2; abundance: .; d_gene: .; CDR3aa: CASSERAGQPQHF; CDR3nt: TGTGCCAGCTCGGAAAGGGCGGGTCAGCCCCAGCATTTT
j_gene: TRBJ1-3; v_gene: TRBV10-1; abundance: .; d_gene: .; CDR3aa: CASSTDTRGTIYF; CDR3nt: TGCGCCAGCTCTACGGACACTCGTGGCACCATATATTTT
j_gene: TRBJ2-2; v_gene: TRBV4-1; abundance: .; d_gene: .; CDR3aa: CASSQESDYFGELFF; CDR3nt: TGCGCCAGCAGCCAAGAGTCGGACTATTTCGGGGAGCTGTTTTTT
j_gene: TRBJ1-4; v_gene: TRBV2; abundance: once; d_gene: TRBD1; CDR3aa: CASRRQGRENEKLFF; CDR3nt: TGTGCCAGCAGGAGACAGGGAAGGGAGAATGAAAAACTGTTTTTT
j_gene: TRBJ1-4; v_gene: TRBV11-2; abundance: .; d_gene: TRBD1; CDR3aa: CASSSLRGRTEKLFF; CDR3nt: TGTGCCAGCAGCTCCCTCAGGGGGCGCACTGAAAAACTGTTTTTT
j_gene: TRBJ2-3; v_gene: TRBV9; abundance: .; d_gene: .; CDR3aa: CASSENPTALSTDTQYF; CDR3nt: TGTGCCAGCAGCGAGAACCCGACTGCGTTGAGCACAGATACGCAGTATTTT
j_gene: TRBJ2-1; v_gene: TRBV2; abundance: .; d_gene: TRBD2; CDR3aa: CASTVEAGGPNEQFF; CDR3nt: TGTGCCAGCACCGTCGAAGCGGGGGGGCCGAATGAGCAGTTCTTC
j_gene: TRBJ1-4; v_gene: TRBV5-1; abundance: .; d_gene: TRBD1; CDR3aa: CASSSGQGLMEKLFF; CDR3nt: TGCGCCAGCAGCTCGGGACAGGGGTTAATGGAAAAACTGTTTTTT
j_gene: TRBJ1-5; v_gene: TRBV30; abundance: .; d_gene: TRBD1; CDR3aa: CAWSVDRTDRSNQPQHF; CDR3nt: TGTGCCTGGAGTGTAGACAGAACGGACAGGTCTAATCAGCCCCAGCATTTT
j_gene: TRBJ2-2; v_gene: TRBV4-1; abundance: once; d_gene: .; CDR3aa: CASSQSHHGGELFF; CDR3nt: TGCGCCAGCAGCCAAAGTCACCACGGCGGGGAGCTGTTTTTT
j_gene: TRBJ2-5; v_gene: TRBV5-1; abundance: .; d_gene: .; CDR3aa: CASSLAVRAGETQYF; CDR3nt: TGCGCCAGCAGCTTGGCCGTCAGGGCGGGGGAGACCCAGTACTTC
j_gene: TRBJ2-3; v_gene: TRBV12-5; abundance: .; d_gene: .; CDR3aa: CASGTATRDTQYF; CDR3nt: TGTGCTAGTGGGACGGCCACGCGGGATACGCAGTATTTT
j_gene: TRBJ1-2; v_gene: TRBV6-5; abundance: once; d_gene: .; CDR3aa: CASSYQGPNYGYTF; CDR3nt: TGTGCCAGCAGTTATCAGGGGCCTAACTATGGCTACACCTTC
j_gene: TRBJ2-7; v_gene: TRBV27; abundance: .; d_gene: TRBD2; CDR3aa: CASSPGLAVEQYF; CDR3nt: TGTGCCAGCAGCCCGGGACTAGCGGTCGAGCAGTACTTC
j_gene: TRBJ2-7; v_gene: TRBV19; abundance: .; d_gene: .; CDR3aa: CASSSQGSWFYEQYF; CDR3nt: TGTGCCAGTAGTTCGCAGGGGAGCTGGTTCTACGAGCAGTACTTC
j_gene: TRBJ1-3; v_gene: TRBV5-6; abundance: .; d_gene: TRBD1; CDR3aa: CASSLVQGARGNTIYF; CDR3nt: TGTGCCAGCAGCTTGGTGCAGGGGGCGCGAGGAAACACCATATATTTT
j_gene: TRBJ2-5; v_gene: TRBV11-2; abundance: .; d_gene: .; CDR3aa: CASSLEEAGGGWETQYF; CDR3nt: TGTGCCAGCAGCTTAGAAGAAGCCGGAGGAGGGTGGGAGACCCAGTACTTC
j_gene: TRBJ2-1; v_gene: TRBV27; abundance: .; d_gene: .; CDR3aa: CASSSLLYGGSNEQFF; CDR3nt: TGTGCCAGCAGTTCCCTCTTGTACGGGGGTTCGAATGAGCAGTTCTTC
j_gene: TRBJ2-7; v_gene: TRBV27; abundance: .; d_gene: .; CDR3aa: CASSSQGDEQYF; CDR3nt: TGTGCCAGCAGTTCCCAGGGTGACGAGCAGTACTTC
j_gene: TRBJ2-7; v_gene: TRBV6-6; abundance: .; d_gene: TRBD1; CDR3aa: CATSINRDRTYEQYF; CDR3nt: TGTGCCACCTCTATAAACCGGGACAGAACCTACGAGCAGTACTTC
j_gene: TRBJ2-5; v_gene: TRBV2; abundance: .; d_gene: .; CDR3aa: CASSGLAFQETQYF; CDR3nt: TGTGCCAGCAGTGGGTTAGCGTTTCAAGAGACCCAGTACTTC
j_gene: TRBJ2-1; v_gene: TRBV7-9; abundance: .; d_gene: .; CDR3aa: CASSFYRGDYNEQFF; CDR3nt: TGTGCCAGCAGCTTTTATAGGGGCGATTACAATGAGCAGTTCTTC
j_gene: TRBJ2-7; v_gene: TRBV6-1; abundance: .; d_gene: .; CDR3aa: CASSRDIVTYEQYF; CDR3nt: TGTGCCAGCAGCAGGGACATAGTTACCTACGAGCAGTACTTC
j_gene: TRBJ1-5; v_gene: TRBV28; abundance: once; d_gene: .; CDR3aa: CASRPRSPRWGGDSNQPQHF; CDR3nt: TGTGCCAGCAGGCCCCGTTCCCCCCGCTGGGGGGGCGATAGCAATCAGCCCCAGCATTTT
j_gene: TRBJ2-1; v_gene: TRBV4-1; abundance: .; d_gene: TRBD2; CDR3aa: CASSQTAAGGSYNEQFF; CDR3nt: TGCGCCAGCAGCCAAACAGCGGCGGGGGGGTCCTACAATGAGCAGTTCTTC
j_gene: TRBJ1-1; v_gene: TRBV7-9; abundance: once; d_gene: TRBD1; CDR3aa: CASSLVGGQTEAFF; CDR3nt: TGTGCCAGCAGCTTAGTAGGGGGCCAGACTGAAGCTTTCTTT
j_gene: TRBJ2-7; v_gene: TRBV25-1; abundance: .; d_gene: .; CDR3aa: CASRDSQGSEQYF; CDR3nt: TGTGCCAGCAGGGACTCACAGGGCTCCGAGCAGTACTTC
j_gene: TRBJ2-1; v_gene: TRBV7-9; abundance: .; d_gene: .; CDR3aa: CASSPNRGNYNEQFF; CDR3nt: TGTGCCAGCAGCCCCAACCGGGGGAATTACAATGAGCAGTTCTTC
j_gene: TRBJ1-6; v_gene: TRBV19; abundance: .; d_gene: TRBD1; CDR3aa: CASSPNRGALNSPLHF; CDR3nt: TGTGCCAGTAGTCCCAACAGGGGGGCCCTCAATTCACCCCTCCACTTT
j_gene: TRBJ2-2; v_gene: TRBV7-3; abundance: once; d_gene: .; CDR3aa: CASSLRGSGDNTGELFF; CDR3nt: TGTGCCAGCAGCTTAAGGGGGTCAGGGGATAACACCGGGGAGCTGTTTTTT
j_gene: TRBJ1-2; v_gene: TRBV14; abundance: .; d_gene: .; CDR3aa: CASSQRPGSWYGYTF; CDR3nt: TGTGCCAGCAGCCAACGACCAGGGTCTTGGTATGGCTACACCTTC